The 29 T cell receptor beta chains in this list originate from one sample, sequenced in a study of T cell responses to AZD1222 COVID-19 vaccine (dated by TCRdb to 2020 to 2023). Libraries were made using the immunoSEQ multiplex PCR assay. TCRdb took over this immuneACCESS table, retaining in-frame rearrangements with V and J assigned. Such tables are incomplete; in checked studies, under half of the missing clones stem from an unresolved V gene, and the remainder is unexplained. A total of 180,000 or so clones appear in this sample, around 93% of them only once. The ten largest clones represent 1% of the sample. The time point label corresponds to: about 28 days (+/-7) after the second vaccine dose. In the paper's terms, the treatment or condition label means: meningococcal conjugate vaccine given as trial control. Sequencing was performed on peripheral blood, taken 28 days after the second dose of the MenACWY control vaccine. The source is an adult who received the MenACWY meningococcal vaccine as a control.

The chain uses TRBV7-2 and TRBJ1-4, with 8 bases that match TRBD1. The CDR3 length is 14 residues. J lost 7 bases, V lost 3 bases, and 4 bases had no gene match. Per the germline V gene, CDR1 is SGHTA and CDR2 is FQGNSA. The CDR3 is CASSFLGQAEKLFF. In nucleotides, the CDR3 is TGTGCCAGCAGCTTTTTGGGACAGGCTGAAAAACTGTTTTTT.

The chain couples TRBV19 to TRBJ1-6; D remains unclear. CDR3 length equals 15 residues. Germline CDR1 and CDR2: LNHDA and SQIVND (reference sequence). The V and J ends lost 3 bases and 5 bases respectively, with 11 bases between them. The CDR3 nucleotides read TGTGCCAGTAGTATGAATGGACGGGATAATTCACCCCTCCACTTT. It encodes CASSMNGRDNSPLHF. Variable domain in full (rest from reference TRBV19 and TRBJ1-6): DGGITQSPKYLFRKEGQNVTLSCEQNLNHDAMYWYRQDPGQGLRLIYYSQIVNDFQKGDIAEGYSVSREKKESFPLTVTSAQKNPTAFYLCASSMNGRDNSPLHFGNGTRLTVT.

As DNA, the CDR3 is TGCACCAGCAGCCAAGATACAAGCCTAGCGGGGACCTACAATGAGCAGTTCTTC. It encodes CTSSQDTSLAGTYNEQFF. The rearrangement joins TRBV1 to TRBJ2-1; no check of the table's D call, TRBD2, against the DNA was made. TRBV1 is tagged as a pseudogene. The CDR3 contains 18 residues.

The chain's CDR3 is CASSPGQGYDGYTF. Here the CDR3 DNA reads TGTGCCAGCAGCCCGGGACAGGGGTATGATGGCTACACCTTC. The V and J genes are TRBV3-1 (or the pseudogene TRBV3-2) and TRBJ1-2; 10 positions agree with TRBD1. The CDR3 runs to 14 residues. Germline values: CDR1 LGHDT, CDR2 YNNKEL (reference sequence). V dropped 4 bases and J dropped 6; count of bases not matched to a gene: 5.

J is TRBJ2-1 and V is TRBV6-2 or TRBV6-3; no firm D call. Looked up from germline, CDR1 is MNHEY and CDR2 is SVGEGT. The V and J ends lost 0 bases and 8 bases respectively, with 14 bases between them. This CDR3 has 15 amino acids. The CDR3 loop reads CASSYSDLKRDEQFF. The CDR3, as DNA: TGTGCCAGCAGTTACTCGGATCTTAAGCGCGATGAGCAGTTCTTC.

This clone was observed a few times. The chain is built from TRBV19 and TRBJ2-3, with TRBD1 matching over 7 bases. The CDR3 covers 15 residues. The V gene's germline CDR1 is LNHDA and CDR2 SQIVND (reference sequence). Trimming at V came to 7 bases and at J to 1 base, leaving 8 bases not matched to a gene. The CDR3 protein is CASTPNRGRTDTQYF. The CDR3 nucleotides are TGTGCCAGTACCCCCAACAGGGGACGCACAGATACGCAGTATTTT.

The chain recombines TRBV7-8 with TRBJ1-5; no definite D call. The V end lost 5 bases, the J end lost 3 bases, and 11 bases lay between the germline ends. The CDR3 consists of 14 residues. Germline assignment: CDR1 SGHVS and CDR2 FQNEAQ. For the CDR3, the DNA is TGTGCCAGCAGCCTACTGATTAACAATCAGCCCCAGCATTTT. Translation gives CASSLLINNQPQHF.

V is TRBV24-1 and J is TRBJ2-3, with D unresolved. V lost 7 bases and J lost 4, with 14 bases in between. Germline-derived CDR1 and CDR2 are KGHDR and SFDVKD. This CDR3 contains 14 residues. The CDR3 region has the DNA TGTGCCACCAGGGCACCCGTCGGGTCAGATACGCAGTATTTT. Translating gives CATRAPVGSDTQYF.

The rearrangement joins TRBV4-2 to TRBJ2-2; D gene uncertain. The germline V gene has CDR1 LGHNA and CDR2 YNFKEQ. The CDR3 has 14 amino acids. V shed 3 bases and J shed 4 bases, with 9 bases lying between them. CDR3 sequence (DNA): TGTGCCAGCAGCCATTCAGTTTTCACCGGGGAGCTGTTTTTT. It yields the protein CASSHSVFTGELFF.

The chain is built from TRBV5-1 and TRBJ1-5, with D unclear. In germline, CDR1 is SGHRS, CDR2 YFSETQ. The V gene lost 0 bases and the J gene lost 0 bases, with 7 bases spanning the gap. The CDR3 runs to 15 residues. The CDR3 DNA follows: TGCGCCAGCAGCTTGGGGGCCTATAGCAATCAGCCCCAGCATTTT. The encoded protein is CASSLGAYSNQPQHF.

V and J are TRBV16 and TRBJ2-1, with D possibly matching TRBD1 (5 bases). V lost 1 base and J 9 bases, leaving 13 bases between the germline ends. The germline V gene has CDR1 KGHSY and CDR2 FQNENV. The CDR3 totals 14 residues. The CDR3 here is CASSQFQGAGEQFF. The CDR3, as DNA: TGTGCCAGCAGCCAATTTCAGGGTGCCGGTGAGCAGTTCTTC. The variable domain in full, with the rest retrieved from reference TRBV16 and TRBJ2-1, is GEEVAQTPKHLVRGEGQKAKLYCAPIKGHSYVFWYQQVLKNEFKFLISFQNENVFDETGMPKERFSAKCLPNSPCSLEIQATKLEDSAVYFCASSQFQGAGEQFFGPGTRLTVL.

V and J are TRBV2 and TRBJ1-2, with unresolved D. V dropped 8 bases and J dropped 6 bases, with 19 bases sitting between them. The CDR3 is made up of 14 amino acids. The germline gives CDR1 SNHLY, CDR2 FYNNEI. CDR3 in DNA: TGTGCCAGCGGCCCGTCCAAGGGATTAAATGGCTACACCTTC. Protein: CASGPSKGLNGYTF.

The genes are TRBV4-1 and TRBJ2-3, with D possibly matching TRBD2 (6 bases). V lost 4 bases and J 5 bases, leaving 22 bases between the germline ends. The CDR3 is 17 residues long. CDR1 is MGHRA, CDR2 YSYEKL, per germline. This CDR3 reads CASSLTAGTYSRDTQYF. In DNA form, the CDR3 reads TGCGCCAGCAGCCTCACCGCCGGGACTTACTCACGAGATACGCAGTATTTT.

The V call is TRBV6-5, the J call TRBJ2-1, with 7 nucleotides matching TRBD2. Germline CDR1 MNHEY, CDR2 SVGAGI. The length of the CDR3 is 16 residues. V shed 4 bases and J 7 bases; nucleotides not matched to a gene: 13. Here the CDR3 DNA reads TGTGCCAGCAGTTCTGGTGCGGGGGTCTTTGAAAATGAGCAGTTCTTC. It encodes CASSSGAGVFENEQFF.

This rearrangement joins TRBV7-8 to TRBJ1-2; possible D gene TRBD1, 5 bases. The CDR3 covers 14 residues. Germline CDR1 and CDR2: SGHVS and FQNEAQ. V was cut by 5 bases and J by 5 bases, with 15 bases left in between. The CDR3, as DNA: TGTGCCAGCAGCGACAGACGGGAGACTTATGGCTACACCTTC. Translation gives CASSDRRETYGYTF.

A few counts support this clone. It is unclear where the CDR3 begins or ends on the DNA, so no DNA is shown, and the CDR3 is as TCRdb lists it. The V call is TRBV7-2, the J call TRBJ1-2; the table gives TRBD1 as D, unverified against the DNA. Inclusive of both ends, the CDR3 amounts to 14 amino acids. The germline gives CDR1 SGHTA, CDR2 FQGNSA. CDR3 amino acids: CASSVATGNLILTF.

The rearrangement uses TRBV19 and TRBJ1-1; 9 positions match TRBD1. The CDR3 consists of 15 residues. CDR1 is LNHDA, CDR2 SQIVND, per germline (reference sequence). J gave up 4 bases and V 5 bases, and 8 bases lay outside the gene matches. The CDR3 region has the DNA TGTGCCAGTAGTCCGTGGACAGGGGCGGTCACTGAAGCTTTCTTT. Its protein product is CASSPWTGAVTEAFF.

The V gene is TRBV6-5, the J gene TRBJ1-5; D is undetermined. Germline V gene sequence: CDR1 MNHEY, CDR2 SVGAGI. The V end lost 8 bases, the J end lost 4 bases, and 18 bases lay between the germline ends. The CDR3 loop spans 15 amino acids. The CDR3 here is CASGIWGFGNQPQHF. CDR3 DNA sequence: TGTGCCAGCGGAATTTGGGGATTTGGGAATCAGCCCCAGCATTTT.

This clone was found once. V usage is TRBV7-9 and J usage is TRBJ2-2, with 7 bases matching TRBD1. V was clipped by 2 bases and J by 5 bases; unmatched bases: 2. Germline CDR1 is SEHNR and CDR2 is FQNEAQ (reference sequence). The CDR3 loop spans 14 amino acids. CDR3 region: CASSLTGETGELFF. CDR3 DNA: TGTGCCAGCAGCTTAACAGGGGAAACCGGGGAGCTGTTTTTT.

Here the CDR3 reads CSASPTGGNQPQHF. CDR3 nucleotides: TGCAGTGCTAGTCCTACAGGGGGTAATCAGCCCCAGCATTTT. The chain is built from TRBV20-1 and TRBJ1-5; 8 nucleotides line up with TRBD1. This CDR3 region has 14 residues. Germline lookup yields CDR1 DFQATT and CDR2 SNEGSKA (reference sequence). Losses at the gene ends were 3 bases for V and 4 bases for J; bases not matched to a gene: 5.

This chain uses TRBV10-3 with TRBJ2-3, with D perhaps given as TRBD1 or TRBD2 (7 bases each). Per germline, CDR1 ENHRY and CDR2 SYGVKD. The CDR3 extends over 14 amino acids. Trimming shortened V by 6 bases and J by 5 bases, and 15 bases separated the two germline ends. The DNA for the CDR3 is TGTGCCATCAGCAGGGAGGGGGCCTTAGATACGCAGTATTTT. Its translation is CAISREGALDTQYF.

This clone has only one observation. The V and J genes are TRBV7-9 and TRBJ2-3; 11 bases align to TRBD2. In germline, CDR1 is SEHNR, CDR2 FQNEAQ (reference sequence). V lost 4 bases, J lost 3 bases, and 12 bases stayed unmatched. This CDR3 region has 18 residues. This chain's CDR3 is CASSSSDSGTSGTDTQYF. The DNA for the CDR3 is TGTGCCAGCAGCTCATCGGACTCCGGGACTAGCGGAACAGATACGCAGTATTTT.

Only one count was recorded for this clone. This chain joins TRBV4-3 and TRBJ1-3; tentative D call: TRBD1 (5 bases). CDR1 LGHNA and CDR2 YSLEER come from the germline V gene. This CDR3 region has 17 residues. V was pared by 1 base and J by 0 bases, with 13 bases between. CDR3 loop: CASSQAQAGTSGNTIYF. DNA for the CDR3: TGCGCCAGCAGCCAAGCCCAAGCAGGGACCTCTGGAAACACCATATATTTT.

The chain carries TRBV6-5 and TRBJ1-6, with TRBD1 matching over 7 bases. This CDR3 contains 15 residues. V gave up 4 bases and J gave up 9 bases; unmatched junction bases: 9. Germline V lookup: CDR1 MNHEY, CDR2 SVGAGI. In nucleotides, the CDR3 is TGTGCCAGCAGTTCCGGACAGGTCAAGAGTTCACCCCTCCACTTT. This encodes CASSSGQVKSSPLHF.

The chain's CDR3 is CAWTTDLNQPQHF. The CDR3 nucleotides are TGTGCCTGGACTACTGACCTAAATCAGCCCCAGCATTTT. V gene TRBV30 combines with J gene TRBJ1-5; D remains ambiguous. CDR1 is GTSNPN and CDR2 is SVGIG in the germline V gene (reference sequence). CDR3 size: 13 residues. Between the trimmed V and J ends, which lost 4 bases and 4 bases, there was a span of 11 bases.

V gene TRBV24-1 combines with J gene TRBJ2-7; 11 bases align to TRBD2. This CDR3 region has 15 residues. Germline CDR1 and CDR2: KGHDR and SFDVKD. The junction had 2 bases not matched to a gene; V was cut back by 5 bases and J by 0 bases. The CDR3, as DNA: TGTGCCACCAGTGCTAGCGGGGGGTACTCCTACGAGCAGTACTTC. Protein sequence: CATSASGGYSYEQYF.

The chain employs TRBV4-2 and TRBJ2-5; D is unclear. The germline V gene has CDR1 LGHNA and CDR2 YNFKEQ. Trimming took off 1 base at V and 1 base at J, with 10 bases between the two ends. The CDR3 has 15 residues. The CDR3, as DNA: TGTGCCAGCAGCCAAGCTTGGCAGCCCCAAGAGACCCAGTACTTC. It yields the protein CASSQAWQPQETQYF.

The V call is TRBV7-9, the J call TRBJ2-7; D tentatively reads TRBD1 or TRBD2 (6 bases each). Trimming left V 2 bases short and J 4 bases short, with 15 bases between. This CDR3 is built from 15 residues. The germline V gene encodes CDR1 SEHNR and CDR2 FQNEAQ (reference sequence). Here the CDR3 reads CASSLHGRGQYEQYF. CDR3 nucleotides: TGTGCCAGCAGCTTACACGGGCGGGGACAATACGAGCAGTACTTC.

The genes are TRBV9 and TRBJ2-1, with 10 positions matching TRBD2. Unmatched junction bases numbered 4, after V lost 5 bases and J lost 2 bases. The CDR3 contains 15 residues. CDR1 and CDR2 (germline): SGDLS, YYNGEE. CDR3 residues: CASSELAGPYNEQFF. In DNA, the CDR3 is TGTGCCAGCAGTGAACTAGCGGGGCCCTACAATGAGCAGTTCTTC.